The present TCR beta chain was sequenced within a study of blood T cell repertoires in COVID-19. The overall study: From the United States, Italy and Spain came samples of acute and convalescent COVID-19. From T cells, B-cell-depleted T cells, or PBMCs came the material, which was cDNA or gDNA.

The CDR3 spans 16 residues. Germline lookup yields CDR1 LGHDT and CDR2 YNNKEL (reference sequence). Trimming cost V 1 base and J 8 bases, with 18 bases left between them. As originally analysed: It was from reference gene primer amplification that nucleated cell counts were estimated. TCRdb's table, derived via immunoSEQ multiplex PCR, lists solely in-frame clones and lacks some. V and J calls and clone size are copied from that table; D and trimming were computed from the DNA. The table shows about 66,000 clones, with roughly 86% occurring only once. V gene TRBV3-1 (or the pseudogene TRBV3-2) combines with J gene TRBJ2-1; D gene uncertain. Input material: peripheral blood. The sequence came from a man between 60 and 75 years old with acute or convalescent COVID-19. Written as DNA, the CDR3 is TGTGCCAGCAGCCAAGTCGTACAGTTACACCCGGATGAGCAGTTCTTC. It yields the protein CASSQVVQLHPDEQFF.